This T cell receptor (beta chain) is drawn from a study of Graves' ophthalmopathy and Graves' hyperthyroidism (dated by TCRdb to the late 2010s). For the wider study: A patient counted as having stable hyperthyroidism if there was no progression to ophthalmopathy within 18 months of follow-up. TCR beta repertoire signatures were used to distinguish Graves' ophthalmopathy from Graves' hyperthyroidism and to predict progression to ophthalmopathy. In total, around 130 blood samples were TCR-sequenced: 43 ophthalmopathy, 75 hyperthyroidism and some 17 hyperthyroidism-to-ophthalmopathy patients. To explore V-J signatures distinguishing ophthalmopathy from hyperthyroidism, a discovery set of roughly 98 patients (roughly 44 ophthalmopathy, 55 to 60 stable hyperthyroidism) was enrolled. An independent validation cohort was composed of some 19 hyperthyroidism patients and around 16 patients who later progressed from hyperthyroidism to ophthalmopathy. In several hyperthyroidism patients, the T-cell repertoires found in thyroid tissue were compared with those found in blood. Following sample collection, hyperthyroidism patients were given methimazole at a starting dose of 30 mg daily, and ophthalmopathy patients were given high-dose intravenous methylprednisolone. Here is what the overall study found, with its caveats: Most expanded thyroid clonotypes with frequency above 0.001 were also detected in blood, suggesting blood repertoires may reflect the thyroid immune response. In validation, the model predicted ophthalmopathy progression with less than 71% sensitivity and approximately 72% specificity; approximately 12 predicted patients were CT-confirmed with GO in a median of 6.5 months. Sample size was not predetermined statistically, and investigators were not blinded to group allocation. Ophthalmopathy was separated from stable hyperthyroidism by the 13-signature model with 87.88% sensitivity and roughly 82% specificity in cross-validation and with 80%/75% in the test set.

This clonotype was counted at least ten times. Its antigen specificity is not known. Within one base of it there is no much larger clone, and no base qualities were kept. The hyperthyroidism patients were 18 to 65 years old and newly diagnosed, with a disease duration of less than 2 months. Patients were excluded if they had other autoimmune diseases, uncontrolled infections, pregnancy or lactation. Clinical symptoms, serum thyroxine, TRAb, thyroid ultrasound and orbital computed tomography were used for diagnosis. Trizol reagent was used to extract the total RNA, and its quality was then checked on an Agilent 2100 Bioanalyzer. The germline V gene (reference sequence) supplies CDR1 LNHNV and CDR2 YYDKDF. The cysteine opens and the phenylalanine closes a CDR3 of 14 amino acids. The only DNA kept is the CDR3, 42 bases in frame from the first base. The V and J ends are trimmed by 0 bases and 7 bases, leaving 10 bases between them.

For repertoire sequencing, the TCR beta CDR3 regions were amplified from RNA transcripts. HTBI primers and the Qiagen OneStep RT-PCR kit were used in a first-round RT-PCR, which was followed by a second-round multiplex PCR, size selection and purification. Libraries were sequenced paired-end with 100 bp reads on an Illumina HiSeq2000. Per the authors' processing: SOAPnuke was used to process the reads, throwing out any read that had adapters, had uncalled bases, had a mean Phred below 15, or lacked an exact constant-primer or identifier match. COPE v1.2.5 was used to merge high-quality paired reads. Each unique nucleotide sequence was treated as a clonotype, and MiTCR v1.1 was used to align the clonotypes to the IMGT TRB V, D and J references. Only V-J combinations with frequency above 0.0001 were analysed, covering about 99% of repertoires. A TCR clonal expansion and chaos score per V-J combination was defined as the ratio of F50 clonal expansion to chaos observed in the TCRdist matrix. Features were reduced by Welch's t-statistics and random forest to roughly 14 V-J combinations, which fed a naive Bayes classifier. The similarity between thyroid and blood repertoires was quantified using the Morisita-Horn index. TCRdb reanalyzed the raw reads on its own, using fastp at Q25 for trimming and MiXCR for clone calling, and kept in-frame beta chains. Rows are unified per CDR3 protein, each entry keeping the most common DNA and genes. TCRdb's processing, not the study's, gives the V and J calls here. Here the sample has around 1,000,000 distinct CDR3 sequences; about 38% occur a single time. The ten most abundant clones make up around 10% of the sample.

The clonotype originates from an adult man with Graves' hyperthyroidism. Sequencing used peripheral blood or thyroid tissue (not recorded which). The V and J segments used are TRBV15 and TRBJ1-5; the D gene lacks a confident call. DNA sequence: TGTGCCACCAGCAGAGAGGAATCTGGACAGCCCCAGCATTTT. The resulting protein is CATSREESGQPQHF.